The entry below gives a single TCR beta chain sequence along with its context. CDR1 is SGHVS, CDR2 FNYEAQ, per germline. The CDR3 is 13 amino acids. V lost 6 bases and J 1 base, leaving 10 bases between the germline ends. The data were produced by immunoSEQ multiplex PCR, yet TCRdb's version contains in-frame clones alone and is incomplete. The repertoire holds roughly 40,000 clones, with roughly nine tenths as singletons. The data were taken from a study of T cell changes during pregnancy in multiple sclerosis. The material was peripheral blood, obtained before pregnancy. This chain connects TRBV7-6 to TRBJ2-7, with D possibly being TRBD2 (6 bases). The TCR was taken from a female donor with multiple sclerosis, enrolled in a pregnancy study. The CDR3 DNA sequence: TGTGCCAGCAGGGGGGGAGATTCCTACGAGCAGTACTTC. Translated: CASRGGDSYEQYF.